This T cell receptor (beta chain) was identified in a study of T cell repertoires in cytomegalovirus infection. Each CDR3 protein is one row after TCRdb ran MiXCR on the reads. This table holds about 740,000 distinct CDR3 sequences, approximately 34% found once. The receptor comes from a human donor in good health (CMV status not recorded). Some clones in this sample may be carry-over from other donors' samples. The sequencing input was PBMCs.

The CDR3 here is CASSLGYSPLHF. CDR3 bases: TGTGCCAGCAGTTTAGGGTATTCACCCCTCCACTTT. This chain uses TRBV27 with TRBJ1-6; D ambiguous. V shed 2 bases and J shed 8 bases, with 4 bases lying between them. CDR3 size: 12 residues. Germline lookup yields CDR1 MNHEY and CDR2 SMNVEV (reference sequence).